The 17 T cell receptor beta chains given below trace back to one sample, sequenced in a study of blood T cell repertoires in COVID-19. TCRdb's copy holds only in-frame clones and misses some; the assay was immunoSEQ multiplex PCR. The table lists about 130,000 clones, 84% of them singletons. What was sequenced was peripheral blood. All receptors come from a man aged 60-69 years with acute or convalescent COVID-19.

The chain uses TRBV21-1 and TRBJ1-3. TRBV21-1 is a pseudogene locus. This CDR3 is built from 13 residues. CDR3 sequence (DNA): TGTGCCAGCAGCAGGAGGAGGGGAAACACCATATATTTT. Its translation is CASSRRRGNTIYF.

This chain uses TRBV12-2 with TRBJ2-7; the D call in the table, TRBD2, was not verified against the DNA. TRBV12-2 is designated a pseudogene. The CDR3 contains 19 residues. The CDR3 protein is CASRSPGRRTQEPHYEQYF. As DNA, the CDR3 is TGTGCAAGTCGCTCACCAGGACGGAGGACCCAAGAGCCCCACTACGAGCAGTACTTC.

This clone came up once. J is TRBJ2-2 and V is TRBV5-6; D is possibly TRBD1 (6 bases). CDR1 is SGHDT and CDR2 is YYEEEE in the germline V gene. The V and J ends lost 2 bases and 2 bases respectively, with 16 bases between them. This CDR3 region has 17 residues. The CDR3 sequence: CASSFTLGHVNTGELFF. DNA for the CDR3: TGTGCCAGCAGCTTTACTTTGGGACACGTAAACACCGGGGAGCTGTTTTTT.

The chain couples TRBV5-1 to TRBJ1-4; D may be TRBD1 (5 bases). CDR3 length: 14 residues. Germline assignment: CDR1 SGHRS and CDR2 YFSETQ. V dropped 7 bases and J dropped 3 bases, with 13 bases sitting between them. This CDR3 is CASGNDSPNEKLFF. In nucleotides, the CDR3 is TGCGCCAGCGGAAACGACAGCCCTAATGAAAAACTGTTTTTT.

The chain recombines TRBV6-5 with TRBJ2-7, with a possible D match to TRBD2 (6 bases). Trimming cost V 0 bases and J 6 bases, with 15 bases left between them. CDR3 length: 15 residues. Per the germline V gene, CDR1 is MNHEY and CDR2 is SVGAGI. CDR3 DNA: TGTGCCAGCAGTTACTCACTCACGACTAGACCCGAGCAGTACTTC. This translates into CASSYSLTTRPEQYF.

V gene TRBV5-8 combines with J gene TRBJ1-4, with D perhaps matching TRBD1 (5 bases). CDR1 and CDR2 (germline): SGHTS, YDEGEE. The CDR3 spans 18 residues. V was clipped by 1 base and J by 0 bases, with 16 bases between them. CDR3 sequence reads: CASSLRRGSGATNEKLFF. CDR3 coding DNA: TGTGCCAGCAGCTTGCGGAGGGGTTCTGGGGCAACTAATGAAAAACTGTTTTTT.

The genes are TRBV19 and TRBJ1-1, with D perhaps matching TRBD1 (5 bases). V lost 1 base and J lost 7, with 13 bases in between. This CDR3 is built from 14 residues. Germline V gives CDR1 LNHDA, CDR2 SQIVND (reference sequence). The CDR3 nucleotides read TGTGCCAGTAGTATAGGGGGGGATTACGGTGAAGCTTTCTTT. Translating gives CASSIGGDYGEAFF.

This clone was detected once. The J gene is TRBJ2-7, the V gene TRBV7-9, with D uncertain. Looked up from germline, CDR1 is SEHNR and CDR2 is FQNEAQ (reference sequence). Trimming left V 6 bases short and J 3 bases short, with 12 bases between. CDR3 size: 13 residues. The CDR3 reads CASRELGSYEQYF. In nucleotides, the CDR3 is TGTGCCAGCAGGGAGTTAGGTAGCTACGAGCAGTACTTC.

The chain uses TRBV3-1 (or the pseudogene TRBV3-2) and TRBJ2-7; 10 nucleotides agree with TRBD1. The V gene end was trimmed by 1 base and the J gene end by 7 bases; junction bases not matched to a gene: 4. This CDR3 has 14 residues. CDR1 is LGHDT, CDR2 YNNKEL, per germline (reference sequence). The CDR3 sequence is CASSQADRGEEQYF. The CDR3 coding sequence is TGTGCCAGCAGCCAAGCGGACAGGGGGGAAGAGCAGTACTTC.

This rearrangement joins TRBV2 to TRBJ1-4, with D perhaps TRBD1 (5 bases). CDR3 length equals 14 residues. V dropped 4 bases and J dropped 4 bases, with 10 bases sitting between them. The germline V gene encodes CDR1 SNHLY and CDR2 FYNNEI. The CDR3 DNA sequence: TGTGCCAGCAGTGTAGACAGACATAATGAAAAACTGTTTTTT. It translates to CASSVDRHNEKLFF.

This sequence joins TRBV5-1 and TRBJ2-3; 8 nucleotides align to TRBD2. CDR1 and CDR2 (germline): SGHRS, YFSETQ. Trimming took 3 bases from V and 2 from J; bases not matched to a gene: 5. The CDR3 is 15 amino acids. The chain's CDR3 is CASSYAAGVTDTQYF. CDR3 nucleotide sequence: TGCGCCAGCAGCTATGCAGCGGGAGTCACAGATACGCAGTATTTT.

The chain carries TRBV5-1 and TRBJ2-1; 7 bases are shared with TRBD1. Losses at the gene ends were 7 bases for V and 6 bases for J; bases not matched to a gene: 7. The germline V gene has CDR1 SGHRS and CDR2 YFSETQ. The CDR3 runs to 13 residues. The CDR3: CASSPTGVNEQFF. The CDR3 DNA reads TGCGCCAGCTCACCAACAGGGGTCAATGAGCAGTTCTTC.

V usage is TRBV27 and J usage is TRBJ2-7, with D possibly being TRBD1 (6 bases). This CDR3 has 14 residues. Trimming left V 4 bases short and J 5 bases short, with 15 bases between. Germline V gene sequence: CDR1 MNHEY, CDR2 SMNVEV (reference sequence). The CDR3: CASSSTGRRNEQYF. DNA for the CDR3: TGTGCCAGCAGTTCTACAGGGCGGCGGAACGAGCAGTACTTC.

This rearrangement joins TRBV6-5 to TRBJ1-3, with a tentative D call TRBD1 (6 bases). Trimming cost V 6 bases and J 0 bases, with 12 bases left between them. Germline CDR1 is MNHEY and CDR2 is SVGAGI. The CDR3 loop spans 15 amino acids. CDR3 DNA sequence: TGTGCCAGCAGGGGATCAGGGGTCTCTGGAAACACCATATATTTT. This encodes CASRGSGVSGNTIYF.

The chain uses TRBV21-1 and TRBJ1-6; TRBD1, the D gene given by the table, was not confirmed from the DNA. TRBV21-1 is described as a pseudogene. The CDR3 extends over 17 amino acids. The CDR3, as DNA: TGTGCCAGCAGCAAAGCCCGGCAGGGGAGTTATAATTCACCCCTCCACTTT. Amino acid sequence: CASSKARQGSYNSPLHF.

J is TRBJ2-3 and V is TRBV7-3, with 8 bases that match TRBD2. The J segment lost 0 bases and the V segment lost 5 bases, leaving 16 bases of the junction unmatched. The germline CDR1 and CDR2 sequences are SGHTA and FQGTGA. The length of the CDR3 is 19 residues. CDR3: CASSPSVRLAGISTDTQYF. The DNA of the CDR3 is TGTGCCAGCAGCCCAAGCGTGAGATTAGCGGGGATTAGCACAGATACGCAGTATTTT. Supplemented by reference TRBV7-3 and TRBJ2-3, the full variable domain reads GAGVSQTPSNKVTEKGKYVELRCDPISGHTALYWYRQSLGQGPEFLIYFQGTGAADDSGLPNDRFFAVRPEGSVSTLKIQRTERGDSAVYLCASSPSVRLAGISTDTQYFGPGTRLTVL.

This clone turned up a few times. The chain links TRBV4-2 to TRBJ2-7; 9 bases match TRBD2. Germline V gene sequence: CDR1 LGHNA, CDR2 YNFKEQ. CDR3 length equals 15 residues. J gave up 3 bases and V 3 bases, and 6 bases lay outside the gene matches. The CDR3 reads CASSQLSSGSYEQYF. As DNA, the CDR3 is TGTGCCAGCAGCCAGTTGAGTAGCGGGAGCTACGAGCAGTACTTC.